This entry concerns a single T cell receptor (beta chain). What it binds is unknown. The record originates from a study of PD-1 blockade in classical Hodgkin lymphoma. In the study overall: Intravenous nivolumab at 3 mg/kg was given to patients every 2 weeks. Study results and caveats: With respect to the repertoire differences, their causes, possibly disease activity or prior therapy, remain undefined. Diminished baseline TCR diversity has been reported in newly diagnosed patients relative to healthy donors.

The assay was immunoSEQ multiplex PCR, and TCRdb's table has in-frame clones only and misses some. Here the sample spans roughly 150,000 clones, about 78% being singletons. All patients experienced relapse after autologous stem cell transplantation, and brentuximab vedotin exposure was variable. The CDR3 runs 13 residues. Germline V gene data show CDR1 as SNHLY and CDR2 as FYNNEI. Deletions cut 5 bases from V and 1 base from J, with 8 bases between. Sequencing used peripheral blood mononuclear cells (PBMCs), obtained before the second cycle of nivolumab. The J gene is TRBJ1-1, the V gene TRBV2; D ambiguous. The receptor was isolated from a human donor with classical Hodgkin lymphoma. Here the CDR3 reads CASSNDRNTEAFF. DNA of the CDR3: TGTGCCAGCAGTAATGACCGGAACACTGAAGCTTTCTTT.